Sequencing of this T cell receptor (beta chain) was carried out in a study of cytomegalovirus exposure and HLA in healthy donors. Study information: From donors who were HLA-typed, an early data release held around 80 million unique TCRs. General study findings and limits: Segments of the TCR beta V type were, in most cases, productive about 90% or about 30% of the time in an earlier analysis. Common viral pathogens were later found to be apparently linked to several of the most significant clusters. A list of 150 to 200 TCR beta chains associated with cytomegalovirus was given.

The CDR3 covers 16 residues. From germline, CDR1 is SGHRS and CDR2 YFSETQ. V was pared by 0 bases and J by 2 bases, with 15 bases between. The study ran its PCR with 60 Vbeta and 13 Jbeta primers. Measured with immunoSEQ multiplex PCR; TCRdb has only the in-frame clones, and not every one. Its listing shows 100,000 to 150,000 clones. Comment on this clone: Its target is unknown.

The sample consisted of PBMCs. The clonotype originates from a man aged 30 to 45 in good health and CMV-seronegative. The V and J genes are TRBV5-1 and TRBJ2-7; D might be TRBD1 (6 bases). The CDR3 coding sequence is TGCGCCAGCAGCTTGGGGGTCCCAGGGGATCCCTACGAGCAGTACTTC. It is translated as CASSLGVPGDPYEQYF.